This TCR beta chain was recovered during a study of T-cell reconstitution after alpha-beta-depleted transplantation in children. Trimming stripped 2 bases from V and 4 bases from J, with 15 bases between. Germline CDR1 ENHRY, CDR2 SYGVKD. CDR3 size: 15 residues. A library of TCRbeta sequences, prepared with unique molecular identifiers, was generated. In TCRdb, the PCR reads were re-called with MiXCR into one record per CDR3 protein. This sample has 200,000 to 300,000 distinct CDR3 sequences, with about 12% found just once. The sample was PBMCs from the stem cell graft donor, taken from the stem cell graft. The chain links TRBV10-3 to TRBJ2-7; D may be TRBD1 (5 bases). This receptor was obtained from a human donor who donated a stem cell graft to a child with acute lymphoblastic leukemia. The CDR3 DNA reads as TGTGCCATCAGTGAGGGGGCCGCCAAGATATACGAGCAGTACTTC. Its translation is CAISEGAAKIYEQYF.